Sequencing of this TCR beta chain was carried out in a study of cytomegalovirus exposure and HLA in healthy donors. PCR employed 60 Vbeta and 13 Jbeta primers. TCRdb's table, derived via immunoSEQ multiplex PCR, lists solely in-frame clones and lacks some. The sample includes around 110,000 clones, around three quarters of them seen just once. The CDR3 sequence is 15 residues long. With 0 bases clipped from V and 6 bases from J, the junction kept 7 bases outside the gene matches. Looked up from germline, CDR1 is SGHNT and CDR2 is YYREEE (reference sequence). The origin of this receptor is a woman between 18 and 29 years old in good health and CMV-seropositive. The chain has TRBV5-4 and TRBJ1-1; TRBD1 aligns across 8 bases. The sample taken for sequencing was PBMCs. The CDR3 region is CASSLDLQGVAEAFF. For the CDR3, the DNA is TGTGCCAGCAGCTTGGACCTACAGGGGGTGGCTGAAGCTTTCTTT.